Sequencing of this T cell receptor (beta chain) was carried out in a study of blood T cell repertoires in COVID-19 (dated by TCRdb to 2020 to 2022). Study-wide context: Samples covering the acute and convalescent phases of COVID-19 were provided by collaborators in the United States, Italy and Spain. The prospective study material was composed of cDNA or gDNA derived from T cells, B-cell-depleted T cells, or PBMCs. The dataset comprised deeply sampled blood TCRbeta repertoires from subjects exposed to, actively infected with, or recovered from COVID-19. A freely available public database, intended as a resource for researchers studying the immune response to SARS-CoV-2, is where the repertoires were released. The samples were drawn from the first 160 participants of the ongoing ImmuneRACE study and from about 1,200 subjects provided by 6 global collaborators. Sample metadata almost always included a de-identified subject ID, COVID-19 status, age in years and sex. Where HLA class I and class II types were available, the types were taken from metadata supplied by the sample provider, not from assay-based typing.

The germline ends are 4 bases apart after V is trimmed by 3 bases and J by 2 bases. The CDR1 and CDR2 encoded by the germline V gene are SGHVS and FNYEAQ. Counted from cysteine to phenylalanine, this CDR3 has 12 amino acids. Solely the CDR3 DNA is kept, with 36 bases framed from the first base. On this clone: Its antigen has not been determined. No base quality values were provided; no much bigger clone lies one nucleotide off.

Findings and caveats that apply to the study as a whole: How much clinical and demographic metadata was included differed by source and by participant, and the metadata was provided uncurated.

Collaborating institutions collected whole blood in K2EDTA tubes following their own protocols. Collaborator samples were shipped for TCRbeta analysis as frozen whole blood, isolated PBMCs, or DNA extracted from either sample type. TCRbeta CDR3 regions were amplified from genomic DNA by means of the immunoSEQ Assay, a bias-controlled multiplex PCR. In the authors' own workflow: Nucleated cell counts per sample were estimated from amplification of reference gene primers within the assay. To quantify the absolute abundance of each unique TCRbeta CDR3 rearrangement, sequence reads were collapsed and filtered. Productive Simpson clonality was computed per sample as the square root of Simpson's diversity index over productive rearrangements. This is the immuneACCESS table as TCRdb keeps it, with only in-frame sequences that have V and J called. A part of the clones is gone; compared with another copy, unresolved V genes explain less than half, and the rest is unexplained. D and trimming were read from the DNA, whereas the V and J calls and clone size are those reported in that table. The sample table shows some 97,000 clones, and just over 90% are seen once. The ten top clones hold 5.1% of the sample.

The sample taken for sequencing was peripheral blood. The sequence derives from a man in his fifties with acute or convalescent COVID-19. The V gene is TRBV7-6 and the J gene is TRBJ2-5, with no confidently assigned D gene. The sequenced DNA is TGTGCCAGCAGCTTCCAACAAGAGACCCAGTACTTC. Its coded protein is CASSFQQETQYF.